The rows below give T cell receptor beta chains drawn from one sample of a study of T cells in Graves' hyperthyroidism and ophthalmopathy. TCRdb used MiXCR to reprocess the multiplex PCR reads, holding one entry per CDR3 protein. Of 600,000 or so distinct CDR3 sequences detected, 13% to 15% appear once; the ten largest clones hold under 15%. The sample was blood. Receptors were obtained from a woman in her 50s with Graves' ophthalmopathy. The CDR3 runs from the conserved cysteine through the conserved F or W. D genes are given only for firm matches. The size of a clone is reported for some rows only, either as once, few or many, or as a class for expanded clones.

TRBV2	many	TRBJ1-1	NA	TGTGCCAGCAGTGAGGGGCGGCCCACAGAAGCTTTCTTT	CASSEGRPTEAFF
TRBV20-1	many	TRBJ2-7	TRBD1	TGCAGTGCTACGACAGGGGGGAGCGAGCAGTACTTC	CSATTGGSEQYF
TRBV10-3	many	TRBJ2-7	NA	TGTGCCATCAGCGACCCAGGGTCTACCTACGAGCAGTACTTC	CAISDPGSTYEQYF
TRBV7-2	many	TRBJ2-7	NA	TGTGCCAGCAGCTACCGGGACCGCTTGAACGAGCAGTACTTC	CASSYRDRLNEQYF
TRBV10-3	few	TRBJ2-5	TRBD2	TGTGCCATCAAAGCGGGACTAGCGGACAAAGAGACCCAGTACTTC	CAIKAGLADKETQYF
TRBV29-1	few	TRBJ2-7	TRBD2	TGCAGCGCCATAGCGGGCTCCGGTGCCTACGAGCAGTACTTC	CSAIAGSGAYEQYF
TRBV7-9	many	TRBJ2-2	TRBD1	TGTGCCAGCAGCACGACAGGGGTGGACACCGGGGAGCTGTTTTTT	CASSTTGVDTGELFF
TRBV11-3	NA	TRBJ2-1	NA	TGTGCCAGCAGCTTAACGCAGGGAACCGAGCAGTTCTTC	CASSLTQGTEQFF
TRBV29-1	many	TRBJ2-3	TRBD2	TGCAGCGTGATGGTAACTAGCGGGAGCACAGATACGCAGTATTTT	CSVMVTSGSTDTQYF
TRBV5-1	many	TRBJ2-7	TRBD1	TGCGCCAGCAGCTTTTTGGACAGGGGGTTCGAGCAGTACTTC	CASSFLDRGFEQYF